These 13 T cell receptor beta chains share one sample of origin, sequenced in a study of cytomegalovirus exposure and HLA in healthy donors. Use of 60 Vbeta and 13 Jbeta primers characterized the PCR. Some clones are missing from TCRdb's copy, which holds only in-frame ones; the method was immunoSEQ multiplex PCR. The sample records under 150,000 clones, approximately 68% being singletons. Material for sequencing was PBMCs. The receptors were sampled from a man under 40 in good health and CMV-seropositive.

This chain connects TRBV28 to TRBJ2-1; D perhaps matches TRBD2 (5 bases). The V end was cut by 3 bases, the J end by 0 bases, with 9 bases between. The V gene's germline CDR1 is MDHEN and CDR2 SYDVKM. The CDR3 sequence is 15 residues long. The DNA for the CDR3 is TGTGCCAGCAGTTTGTTCGGGATCTCCTACAATGAGCAGTTCTTC. Its protein is CASSLFGISYNEQFF.

In this sample, this clone turned up once. V usage is TRBV5-1 and J usage is TRBJ2-6; D uncertain. V was trimmed by 0 bases and J by 3 bases, leaving 7 bases between them. The CDR3 consists of 15 residues. Looked up from germline, CDR1 is SGHRS and CDR2 is YFSETQ. In DNA form, the CDR3 reads TGCGCCAGCAGCTTGGATCAGATTGGGGCCAACGTCCTGACTTTC. It is translated as CASSLDQIGANVLTF.

The V call is TRBV6-5, the J call TRBJ2-7; TRBD1 might be the D (5 bases). The CDR3 extends over 13 amino acids. CDR1 is MNHEY, CDR2 SVGAGI, per germline. The germline V and J ends were trimmed by 6 bases and 3 bases, with 12 bases remaining between them. In nucleotides, the CDR3 is TGTGCCAGCAGCCCAGGGTCTGGCTACGAGCAGTACTTC. This translates into CASSPGSGYEQYF.

The rearrangement uses TRBV7-6 and TRBJ2-1, with a possible D match to TRBD2 (6 bases). The V gene's germline CDR1 is SGHVS and CDR2 FNYEAQ. V gave up 5 bases and J gave up 3 bases, with 17 bases separating them. The CDR3 loop spans 16 amino acids. CDR3 DNA: TGTGCCAGCAGCCCACTGACGGGAGCGGACTACAATGAGCAGTTCTTC. Translating gives CASSPLTGADYNEQFF.

V gene TRBV28 combines with J gene TRBJ1-1; D might be TRBD1 (5 bases). This CDR3 region has 13 residues. Germline V gene lookup returns CDR1 MDHEN and CDR2 SYDVKM. Trimming shortened V by 6 bases and J by 10 bases, and 18 bases separated the two germline ends. The CDR3 sequence is CASRPGGEYVAFF. CDR3 nucleotides: TGTGCCAGCAGACCTGGGGGGGAGTACGTAGCTTTCTTT.

The genes are TRBV10-3 and TRBJ2-7, with TRBD2 identical over 12 bases. The trim removed 5 bases at V and 7 bases at J, leaving 12 bases unmatched. The CDR3 length is 16 residues. Germline CDR1 ENHRY, CDR2 SYGVKD. The CDR3 loop reads CAISHPSGRAVPEQYF. The CDR3 DNA reads TGTGCCATCAGTCACCCTAGCGGGAGGGCCGTTCCTGAGCAGTACTTC.

This clone turned up a few times. The CDR3 region has the DNA TGTGCCAGTTGGGAGGGGGATGTGATGGAGACCCAGTACTTC. Amino acids: CASWEGDVMETQYF. V and J are TRBV7-9 and TRBJ2-5; D is possibly TRBD2 (7 bases). Germline assignment: CDR1 SEHNR and CDR2 FQNEAQ (reference sequence). The CDR3 covers 14 residues. V dropped 9 bases and J dropped 5 bases, with 19 bases sitting between them.

The rearrangement links TRBV6-5 to TRBJ2-3; TRBD1 agrees at 9 bases. CDR3 size: 14 residues. The germline V gene has CDR1 MNHEY and CDR2 SVGAGI. The junction had 5 bases not matched to a gene; V was cut back by 0 bases and J by 10 bases. In DNA, the CDR3 is TGTGCCAGCAGTTACTCGGACAGGGGCTGGTCGCAGTATTTT. It is translated as CASSYSDRGWSQYF.

J is TRBJ2-1 and V is TRBV29-1; D is possibly TRBD2 (6 bases). The ends were cut back, 3 bases at V and 1 base at J, with 16 bases in the middle. In germline, CDR1 is SQVTM, CDR2 ANQGSEA. The CDR3 extends over 16 amino acids. In DNA, the CDR3 is TGCAGCGTTGAGGACGGACGAGCGGGTTCCTACAATGAGCAGTTCTTC. Translated, it gives CSVEDGRAGSYNEQFF.

In its sample, this clone was seen once. CDR3 amino acids: CASSQAQTSGRAQQYF. As DNA, the CDR3 is TGCGCCAGCAGCCAAGCCCAAACTAGCGGGAGGGCGCAGCAGTACTTC. This chain connects TRBV4-3 to TRBJ2-7, with 13 nucleotides matching TRBD2. Germline V gene data show CDR1 as LGHNA and CDR2 as YSLEER. Trimming cost V 1 base and J 8 bases; bases outside gene matches: 8. This CDR3 is built from 16 residues.

This chain uses TRBV5-1 with TRBJ1-4, with 7 bases fitting TRBD1. V shed 7 bases, J shed 5 bases, and the junction held 11 bases outside the gene matches. Looked up from germline, CDR1 is SGHRS and CDR2 is YFSETQ. This CDR3 comprises 15 residues. CDR3 in amino acids: CASQRSGTENEKLFF. The CDR3 region has the DNA TGCGCCAGCCAAAGATCCGGGACAGAAAATGAAAAACTGTTTTTT.

This clone was seen a single time. The genes are TRBV6-6 and TRBJ1-1; D unclear. CDR3 length equals 14 residues. Per the germline V gene, CDR1 is MNHNY and CDR2 is SVGAGI (reference sequence). Trimming took off 2 bases at V and 1 base at J, with 8 bases between the two ends. In nucleotides, the CDR3 is TGTGCCAGCAGTTACCTGGCACAGAACACTGAAGCTTTCTTT. It encodes CASSYLAQNTEAFF.

The chain recombines TRBV18 with TRBJ1-3; maybe TRBD1 (5 bases). This CDR3 is 16 amino acids long. Deletions cut 2 bases from V and 8 bases from J, with 19 bases between. Germline-derived CDR1 and CDR2 are KGHSH and LQKENI. The CDR3 loop is CASSPFPDTNIHTIYF. CDR3 coding DNA: TGTGCCAGCTCACCATTTCCGGACACAAATATACACACCATATATTTT.